These T cell receptor beta chains were read from a single sample in a study of CD4 T cell repertoires in COVID-19. The data were produced by immunoSEQ multiplex PCR, yet TCRdb's version contains in-frame clones alone and is incomplete. This sample has approximately 75,000 clones; 83% occur once, and the top ten carry approximately 0.6%. The sample was CD4+ T cells from peripheral blood, taken after recovery from COVID-19. Receptors originate from a human donor who had COVID-19. CDR3s include the opening cysteine and the closing phenylalanine or tryptophan. The D gene is left open where the match is weak.

d_gene	v_gene	j_gene	CDR3aa	CDR3nt
TRBD1	TRBV5-6	TRBJ2-3	CASSLGTGGFSDTQYF	TGTGCCAGCAGCTTGGGGACAGGGGGCTTTTCAGATACGCAGTATTTT
-	TRBV6-1	TRBJ2-7	CASSSQTPSYEQYF	TGTGCCAGCAGTTCCCAGACACCGTCCTACGAGCAGTACTTC
-	TRBV4-2	TRBJ2-5	CASSQEGGRQETQYF	TGTGCCAGCAGCCAAGAAGGAGGTCGGCAAGAGACCCAGTACTTC
TRBD1	TRBV28	TRBJ1-2	CASSVQGDGYTF	TGTGCCAGCAGTGTACAGGGGGATGGCTACACCTTC
-	TRBV3-1/TRBV3-2	TRBJ2-7	CASSQGYRSYEQYF	TGTGCCAGCAGCCAAGGGTACAGGTCATACGAGCAGTACTTC
-	TRBV19	TRBJ2-7	CASSPQAISYEQYF	TGTGCCAGTAGTCCTCAGGCAATCTCCTACGAGCAGTACTTC
-	TRBV19	TRBJ1-6	CASKTGTNSPLHF	TGTGCCAGTAAAACAGGGACTAATTCACCCCTCCACTTT
-	TRBV2	TRBJ1-4	CASSESGRSNEKLFF	TGTGCCAGCAGTGAATCCGGTCGGTCTAATGAAAAACTGTTTTTT
-	TRBV3-1/TRBV3-2	TRBJ1-2	CASSQRQAQYGYTF	TGTGCCAGCAGCCAACGCCAGGCACAGTATGGCTACACCTTC
TRBD2	TRBV10-3	TRBJ2-1	CAIGLSRTSGISEQFF	TGTGCCATCGGGCTGAGCAGGACTAGCGGGATATCTGAGCAGTTCTTC
TRBD1	TRBV9	TRBJ2-7	CASSAGDRTYEQYF	TGTGCCAGCAGCGCAGGGGACAGAACCTACGAGCAGTACTTC